A selection of T cell receptor beta chains follows, all from one sample in a study of shared clonotypes between healthy human individuals. Profiling relied on immunoSEQ multiplex PCR, and the TCRdb table lists in-frame clones only, not all of them. Found here are about 2 million clones, approximately 94% of them singletons; the top ten hold 1.2%. Specimen: naive CD8+ T cells sorted from blood. These receptors were obtained from a man between 18 and 29 years old in good health. The CDR3 runs from the conserved cysteine through the conserved F or W. D genes are given only for firm matches. Part of the rows lack a size; the others show once, few, many or a class for expanded clones.

>TRBD1|.|TRBV11-3|TRBJ2-7|13
CASSLTTGSEQYF
TGTGCCAGCAGCCTGACGACAGGGAGCGAGCAGTACTTC
>.|few|TRBV10-1|TRBJ2-2|13
CASMRENTGELFF
TGCGCCAGCATGCGGGAGAACACCGGGGAGCTGTTTTTT
>.|.|TRBV5-4|TRBJ2-5|16
CASSPEDGTNQETQYF
TGTGCCAGCAGCCCCGAGGACGGAACGAACCAAGAGACCCAGTACTTC
>.|.|TRBV4-1|TRBJ1-5|17
CASSLQGYLSSNQPQHF
TGCGCCAGCAGCCTCCAGGGATACCTAAGTAGCAATCAGCCCCAGCATTTT
>.|.|TRBV10-2|TRBJ2-7|17
CASSESQYIVTVVEQYF
TGCGCCAGCAGTGAGTCGCAGTATATAGTGACGGTCGTCGAGCAGTACTTC
>.|.|TRBV10-2|TRBJ2-7|13
CASSSDRSYEQYF
TGCGCCAGCAGTTCGGACAGATCCTACGAGCAGTACTTC
>TRBD1|.|TRBV27|TRBJ1-5|14
CASSGADRAMSQHF
TGTGCCAGCAGTGGTGCCGACAGGGCAATGTCCCAGCATTTT
>.|.|TRBV6-5|TRBJ2-1|14
CAGSYADGYNEQFF
TGTGCCGGCAGTTACGCGGACGGGTACAATGAGCAGTTCTTC
>.|.|TRBV7-6|TRBJ2-1|14
CASSSPWSLDEQFF
TGTGCCAGCAGTTCACCTTGGTCTCTGGATGAGCAGTTCTTC
>.|once|TRBV4-3|TRBJ2-1|19
CASSQEWGLEGVSDNEQFF
TGCGCCAGCAGCCAAGAATGGGGACTGGAGGGGGTTTCGGACAATGAGCAGTTCTTC
>TRBD1|.|TRBV10-1|TRBJ2-7|15
CASSETGTGVYEQYF
TGCGCCAGCAGTGAGACCGGGACAGGGGTTTACGAGCAGTACTTC
>.|.|TRBV5-8|TRBJ2-7|13
CASSPDSNYEQYF
TGTGCCAGCAGCCCGGATAGCAACTACGAGCAGTACTTC
>.|.|TRBV9|TRBJ1-2|11
CASTRVYGYTF
TGTGCCAGCACCAGGGTATATGGCTACACCTTC
>.|.|TRBV4-1|TRBJ2-7|14
CASSQVAGSYEQYF
TGCGCCAGCAGCCAAGTGGCCGGTTCCTACGAGCAGTACTTC
>TRBD1|.|TRBV9|TRBJ1-6|16
CASSVGLQGANSPLHF
TGTGCCAGCAGCGTAGGTCTACAGGGGGCTAATTCACCCCTCCACTTT
>TRBD1|.|TRBV2|TRBJ2-1|18
CASTYTPERTGGHNEQFF
TGTGCCAGCACTTACACCCCAGAGAGGACAGGGGGGCACAATGAGCAGTTCTTC
>.|.|TRBV15|TRBJ1-2|15
CATSRVVEGSYGYTF
TGTGCCACCAGCAGGGTTGTTGAGGGGAGCTATGGCTACACCTTC
>TRBD1|.|TRBV11-2|TRBJ2-7|17
CASSLDRRDRGDHEQYF
TGTGCCAGCAGCTTAGATAGACGGGACAGGGGCGACCACGAGCAGTACTTC
>TRBD1|.|TRBV16|TRBJ1-4|15
CASSRRDSTNEKLFF
TGTGCCAGCAGCAGACGGGACAGCACAAATGAAAAACTGTTTTTT
>TRBD1|.|TRBV6-6|TRBJ2-7|14
CASSSQGVSYEQYF
TGTGCCAGCAGTTCTCAGGGGGTGAGCTACGAGCAGTACTTC
>.|.|TRBV19|TRBJ2-7|14
CASSIPGSSYEQYF
TGTGCCAGTAGTATACCAGGGAGCTCCTACGAGCAGTACTTC
>.|.|TRBV6-5|TRBJ2-2|13
CASSYSPGSELFF
TGTGCCAGCAGTTACTCGCCCGGCTCGGAGCTGTTTTTT
>.|.|TRBV2|TRBJ1-3|15
CASSGLRDGGNTIYF
TGTGCCAGCAGTGGGCTCCGGGACGGTGGAAACACCATATATTTT
>TRBD1|.|TRBV11-2|TRBJ2-7|16
CASSLTPGTGTYEQYF
TGTGCCAGCAGCCTCACTCCAGGGACAGGGACCTACGAGCAGTACTTC
>TRBD2|.|TRBV5-4|TRBJ2-7|15
CASSFGTSFSYEQYF
TGTGCCAGCAGCTTTGGGACTAGCTTCTCCTACGAGCAGTACTTC
>.|.|TRBV28|TRBJ2-7|15
CASSLRGVRGYEQYF
TGTGCCAGCAGTTTAAGGGGGGTCCGGGGTTACGAGCAGTACTTC
>.|.|TRBV28|TRBJ2-1|15
CASSLWPAELNEQFF
TGTGCCAGCAGTTTATGGCCGGCAGAGCTTAATGAGCAGTTCTTC
>.|once|TRBV5-1|TRBJ2-1|15
CASSLAGSSYNEQFF
TGCGCCAGCAGCTTGGCCGGAAGCTCCTACAATGAGCAGTTCTTC
>.|.|TRBV5-1|TRBJ2-7|14
CASSLAGRAYEQYF
TGCGCCAGCAGCTTGGCGGGCAGAGCCTACGAGCAGTACTTC
>.|.|TRBV27|TRBJ1-1|13
CASSGPSNTEAFF
TGTGCCAGCAGCGGGCCTTCAAACACTGAAGCTTTCTTT
>.|.|TRBV4-3|TRBJ2-1|15
CASSQAGEPGNEQFF
TGCGCCAGCAGCCAAGCGGGAGAACCGGGGAATGAGCAGTTCTTC
>.|.|TRBV28|TRBJ2-3|14
CASRLGPSLGTQYF
TGTGCCAGCAGACTGGGACCGAGCCTTGGTACGCAGTATTTT
>.|.|TRBV19|TRBJ1-2|12
CASMGTVLGYTF
TGTGCCAGTATGGGGACGGTCCTAGGCTACACCTTC
>.|.|TRBV10-1|TRBJ2-3|14
CASSEARAADTQYF
TGCGCCAGCAGTGAGGCTAGGGCAGCAGATACGCAGTATTTT
>TRBD1|.|TRBV4-2|TRBJ1-1|13
CASSDRGNTEAFF
TGTGCCAGCAGCGACAGGGGTAACACTGAAGCTTTCTTT
>TRBD2|once|TRBV6-5|TRBJ2-1|15
CASQRAGGAYNEQFF
TGTGCCAGCCAGAGAGCGGGGGGCGCCTACAATGAGCAGTTCTTC
>.|.|TRBV11-3|TRBJ1-3|17
CASSLVEDALSGNTIYF
TGTGCCAGCAGCTTAGTTGAGGACGCGCTCTCTGGAAACACCATATATTTT